A single T cell receptor (beta chain) is shown here with its context. Naive CD8 cells lacked CD45RO and underwent positive selection for CCR7, leaving out terminally differentiated effector memory CD45RA+ cells. The protocol was immunoSEQ multiplex PCR, while the TCRdb copy is restricted to in-frame clones and leaves out a portion. The table includes about 2.1 million clones, over 85% detected once. The germline CDR1 and CDR2 sequences are SGHAT and FQNNGV. V shed 1 base and J 2 bases; nucleotides not matched to a gene: 3. This CDR3 is 15 amino acids long. The data derive from a study of shared clonotypes between healthy human individuals.

The clonotype was recovered from a man between 18 and 29 years old in good health. Some clones in this sample may be carry-over from other donors' samples. The material sequenced was naive CD8+ T cells from PBMCs. This rearrangement joins TRBV11-2 to TRBJ2-5; 8 positions agree with TRBD1. The DNA for the CDR3 is TGTGCCAGCAGCTTAGGGACAGGGAGACAAGAGACCCAGTACTTC. Protein: CASSLGTGRQETQYF.